Below, 10 T cell receptor beta chains from the same sample are listed, as sequenced in a study of blood T cell repertoires in COVID-19. Profiled with immunoSEQ multiplex PCR; TCRdb holds only in-frame clones, not every one. Of about 500,000 clones in the sample, 85% to 90% were seen once. Material: peripheral blood. Receptors originate from a woman aged 45-65 years with COVID-19, enrolled during active disease.

This chain joins TRBV7-9 and TRBJ1-6; 10 bases line up with TRBD1. CDR3 length equals 15 residues. The germline V gene has CDR1 SEHNR and CDR2 FQNEAQ (reference sequence). V lost 5 bases to trimming and J lost 6 bases; unmatched junction nucleotides: 4. The CDR3 region has the DNA TGTGCCAGCAGCACCGGGACAGGGGTTAATTCACCCCTCCACTTT. This codes for CASSTGTGVNSPLHF. Looking up the rest from reference TRBV7-9 and TRBJ1-6 gives the full variable domain: DTGVSQNPRHKITKRGQNVTFRCDPISEHNRLYWYRQTLGQGPEFLTYFQNEAQLEKSRLLSDRFSAERPKGSFSTLEIQRTEQGDSAMYLCASSTGTGVNSPLHFGNGTRLTVT.

This clone has a single count. The J gene is TRBJ1-1, the V gene TRBV11-2; D is unresolved. Germline CDR1 SGHAT, CDR2 FQNNGV. Trimming stripped 5 bases from V and 4 bases from J, with 8 bases between. This CDR3 contains 12 residues. The CDR3 protein is CASSPLVTEAFF. In nucleotides, the CDR3 is TGTGCCAGCAGCCCCTTAGTCACTGAAGCTTTCTTT.

CDR3: CASSRLAGGGNQQYF. For the CDR3, the DNA is TGTGCCAGCAGTCGACTAGCGGGGGGGGGTAACCAGCAGTACTTC. V usage is TRBV6-5 and J usage is TRBJ2-7, with 14 bases fitting TRBD2. Trimming at V came to 5 bases and at J to 8 bases, leaving 8 bases not matched to a gene. This CDR3 is built from 15 residues. CDR1 MNHEY and CDR2 SVGAGI come from the germline V gene.

The CDR3 nucleotides read TGTGCCAGCAGCTTTGGAGGGGGCCCCTCCTACGAGCAGTACTTC. Translated, it gives CASSFGGGPSYEQYF. V and J are TRBV11-2 and TRBJ2-7; tentative D call: TRBD1 (7 bases). Trimming left V 3 bases short and J 0 bases short, with 12 bases between. The CDR3 runs 15 residues. Germline V lookup: CDR1 SGHAT, CDR2 FQNNGV. Full variable domain (remainder filled in from reference TRBV11-2 and TRBJ2-7): EAGVAQSPRYKIIEKRQSVAFWCNPISGHATLYWYQQILGQGPKLLIQFQNNGVVDDSQLPKDRFSAERLKGVDSTLKIQPAKLEDSAVYLCASSFGGGPSYEQYFGPGTRLTVT.

The chain carries TRBV10-3 and TRBJ1-6; D may be TRBD1 (5 bases). With 7 bases removed from V and 8 bases from J, the gap between germline ends came to 15 bases. Per the germline V gene, CDR1 is ENHRY and CDR2 is SYGVKD. This CDR3 has 14 residues. This chain's CDR3 is CAIKWQGGDSPLHF. CDR3 sequence (DNA): TGTGCCATCAAGTGGCAGGGTGGAGATTCACCCCTCCACTTT.

The count of this clone is one. J is TRBJ2-1 and V is TRBV24-1; 10 nucleotides match TRBD2. Germline V gene data show CDR1 as KGHDR and CDR2 as SFDVKD. V gave up 4 bases and J gave up 11 bases; unmatched junction bases: 10. The CDR3 length is 15 residues. The CDR3 region is CATSEAASGGQKQFF. CDR3 sequence (DNA): TGTGCCACCAGTGAGGCGGCTAGCGGGGGCCAAAAGCAGTTCTTC.

This rearrangement joins TRBV9 to TRBJ2-2; 13 bases map to TRBD2. The CDR3 runs to 17 residues. Germline V gene lookup returns CDR1 SGDLS and CDR2 YYNGEE. V was pared by 0 bases and J by 4 bases, with 3 bases of the junction left unmatched. CDR3 loop: CASSVDTSGGATGELFF. CDR3 DNA: TGTGCCAGCAGCGTAGATACTAGCGGGGGGGCCACCGGGGAGCTGTTTTTT.

V is TRBV7-3 and J is TRBJ2-3; tentative D call: TRBD1 (5 bases). The V gene's germline CDR1 is SGHTA and CDR2 FQGTGA. The CDR3 consists of 14 residues. V was pared by 0 bases and J by 6 bases, with 10 bases between. This CDR3 reads CASSLTVGADTQYF. CDR3 sequence (DNA): TGTGCCAGCAGCTTAACGGTTGGGGCGGATACGCAGTATTTT.

The chain employs TRBV27 and TRBJ1-2; tentatively, D is TRBD1 (5 bases). Germline assignment: CDR1 MNHEY and CDR2 SMNVEV (reference sequence). V was pared by 6 bases and J by 3 bases, with 8 bases between. The CDR3 spans 12 residues. DNA for the CDR3: TGTGCCAGCAGAGCGGGGGACTATGGCTACACCTTC. Its translation: CASRAGDYGYTF.

The CDR3 DNA reads as TGTGCCAGCAGTTACTCTACTAGCGGAAGCACAGATACGCAGTATTTT. Translated: CASSYSTSGSTDTQYF. The rearrangement joins TRBV6-5 to TRBJ2-3; the match to TRBD2 covers 8 bases. After removal of 0 bases from V and 0 bases from J, the junction contained 2 bases not matched to a gene. Germline V CDR1 and CDR2: MNHEY, SVGAGI. The CDR3 spans 16 residues.